This T cell receptor (beta chain) was documented in a study of blood T cell repertoires in COVID-19. Study overall: Acute and convalescent COVID-19 samples came from the United States, Italy and Spain. T cells, B-cell-depleted T cells, or PBMCs provided the cDNA or gDNA that served as material.

The CDR3 is 14 residues long. The junction had 8 bases not matched to a gene; V was cut back by 6 bases and J by 3 bases. Germline V lookup: CDR1 SNHLY, CDR2 FYNNEI. As originally analysed: Reference gene primer amplification gave estimated nucleated cell counts. Here immunoSEQ multiplex PCR was the method, and the copy in TCRdb shows in-frame clones only, minus some. The DNA was the basis for D and trimming; V, J and clone size are from that table. The sample lists about 190,000 clones, roughly 80% seen once, with roughly 12% in the top ten. The V and J genes are TRBV2 and TRBJ2-7; TRBD2 aligns across 7 bases. The receptor was isolated from a middle-aged man who had recovered from COVID-19. The sample consisted of peripheral blood. The CDR3: CASSDGLVGYEQYF. The CDR3 bases are TGTGCCAGCAGCGACGGACTAGTGGGCTACGAGCAGTACTTC.